Listed here is a single T cell receptor beta chain. Per the original data handling: Cell counts per sample came from amplifying reference gene primers. Sequenced by immunoSEQ multiplex PCR; TCRdb stores in-frame clones only, minus some. From that table come the V and J calls and clone size; the DNA was used to work out D and trimming. The table lists about 80,000 clones, about 90% of them singletons. The entry originates in a study of blood T cell repertoires in COVID-19. Study-wide context: The United States, Italy and Spain supplied acute and convalescent COVID-19 samples. PBMCs, B-cell-depleted T cells, or T cells provided the cDNA or gDNA that made up the material.

Germline V gene sequence: CDR1 LNHNV, CDR2 YYDKDF (reference sequence). With V trimmed by 0 bases and J by 5 bases, 13 bases remained unmatched. This CDR3 has 17 amino acids. The chain joins TRBV15 to TRBJ2-7; 7 bases are a match to TRBD2. This receptor was taken from a woman of 80 years or more with active or convalescent COVID-19. The sequenced material came from peripheral blood. CDR3 sequence (DNA): TGTGCCACCAGCAGAGACAACCCCCCCAGCGGGAAAGACGAGCAGTACTTC. This encodes CATSRDNPPSGKDEQYF.